Following are 6 T cell receptor beta chains from one sample sequenced in a study of T cells in Graves' hyperthyroidism and ophthalmopathy. Authors of the study amplified TCR beta CDR3 regions from RNA transcripts. The HTBI primer set served for first-round RT-PCR of the TCR CDR3. TCRdb re-called the multiplex PCR reads through MiXCR, storing one row per CDR3 protein. The sample lists almost 500,000 distinct CDR3 sequences, approximately 23% occurring once. Sequenced material: blood. The receptors shown here come from a woman aged 70-85 years with Graves' ophthalmopathy.

This clonotype was seen repeatedly, ten times or more. V gene TRBV28 combines with J gene TRBJ1-5; 7 bases line up with TRBD1. The CDR3 consists of 13 residues. Losses at the gene ends were 10 bases for V and 5 bases for J; bases not matched to a gene: 8. Germline values: CDR1 MDHEN, CDR2 SYDVKM. The CDR3 loop is CATGPGQYQPQHF. Here the CDR3 DNA reads TGTGCCACTGGTCCGGGACAGTATCAGCCCCAGCATTTT.

The sample holds a few counts of this clonotype. The rearrangement links TRBV14 to TRBJ2-7, with D perhaps TRBD1 (5 bases). V was shortened by 0 bases and J by 0 bases, with 12 bases between the two germline ends. Germline V CDR1 and CDR2: SGHDN, FVKESK. There are 16 residues in the CDR3. The CDR3, as DNA: TGTGCCAGCAGCCAAGATCATTGGGGCGGCTCCTACGAGCAGTACTTC. Protein: CASSQDHWGGSYEQYF.

The chain employs TRBV7-9 and TRBJ2-7; TRBD1 aligns across 10 bases. The CDR3 runs 15 residues. The ends lost 4 bases at V and 4 bases at J; junction bases unmatched: 7. Germline lookup yields CDR1 SEHNR and CDR2 FQNEAQ (reference sequence). The CDR3 here is CASSSFDRGRYEQYF. CDR3 nucleotides: TGTGCCAGCAGCTCCTTCGACAGGGGGCGATACGAGCAGTACTTC.

This clonotype has ten or more counts. The chain couples TRBV28 to TRBJ1-1, with D unresolved. Trimming removed 2 bases at V and 3 bases at J, with 16 bases between. The germline gives CDR1 MDHEN, CDR2 SYDVKM. This CDR3 comprises 16 residues. The CDR3 loop reads CASSLLMWVVDTEAFF. The DNA of the CDR3 is TGTGCCAGCAGTTTACTCATGTGGGTTGTCGACACTGAAGCTTTCTTT.

This chain links TRBV20-1 with TRBJ2-7, with D unclear. V was shortened by 6 bases and J by 7 bases, with 13 bases between the two germline ends. Germline values: CDR1 DFQATT, CDR2 SNEGSKA (reference sequence). The length of the CDR3 is 11 residues. CDR3 DNA: TGCAGTGCCAGACCTCAGGAGGAGCAGTACTTC. Protein sequence: CSARPQEEQYF.

This clonotype was picked up many times. The V gene is TRBV3-1, the J gene TRBJ2-1; D uncertain. This CDR3 contains 12 residues. Looked up from germline, CDR1 is LGHDT and CDR2 is YNNKEL (reference sequence). The V end lost 4 bases, the J end lost 6 bases, and 7 bases lay between the germline ends. CDR3 bases: TGTGCCAGCAGCCTGCTGGTCAATGAGCAGTTCTTC. This sequence encodes CASSLLVNEQFF.